These T cell receptor beta chains were read from a single sample in a study of blood T cell repertoires in COVID-19. TCRdb's copy holds only in-frame clones and misses some; the assay was immunoSEQ multiplex PCR. Seen here are tens of thousands of clones, roughly 84% observed once, and the top ten hold 9.6%. The sequenced sample consisted of peripheral blood. The receptors shown here come from a man older than 75 with COVID-19, enrolled during active disease. Both conserved end residues are part of each CDR3. A D gene is named only where the DNA matches it firmly. Expanded clones get a size class; other rows say once, few or many, or leave the size out.

TRBV3-1/TRBV3-2,TRBJ2-5,NA,NA,CASTTVAGQETQYF,TGTGCCAGCACCACGGTAGCGGGACAGGAGACCCAGTACTTC
TRBV9,TRBJ1-6,NA,TRBD1,CASSASTGEGSPLHF,TGTGCCAGCAGCGCGTCGACAGGGGAAGGTTCACCCCTCCACTTT
TRBV5-6,TRBJ1-2,NA,NA,CASSLAYSGYTF,TGTGCCAGCAGCTTGGCCTACAGCGGCTACACCTTC
TRBV3-1/TRBV3-2,TRBJ2-4,few,NA,CASSQDRNEGAKNIQYF,TGTGCCAGCAGCCAAGATCGTAACGAGGGAGCCAAAAACATTCAGTACTTC
TRBV10-1,TRBJ2-1,NA,TRBD2,CASSDPSGPLAGGGNEQFF,TGCGCCAGCAGTGACCCGAGTGGCCCTTTAGCGGGAGGCGGTAATGAGCAGTTCTTC
TRBV19,TRBJ1-2,NA,TRBD1,CASSLDRGGYGYTF,TGTGCCAGTAGCCTGGACAGGGGGGGCTATGGCTACACCTTC
TRBV4-1,TRBJ1-3,NA,NA,CASSQDVPGSGNTIYF,TGCGCCAGCAGCCAAGATGTCCCCGGCTCTGGAAACACCATATATTTT
TRBV19,TRBJ2-6,NA,NA,CASSKLVLDSGANVLTF,TGTGCCAGTAGTAAGCTAGTCTTGGACTCTGGGGCCAACGTCCTGACTTTC
TRBV6-4,TRBJ2-1,NA,TRBD2,CASRGLAGAPHNEQFF,TGTGCCAGCAGGGGACTAGCGGGGGCCCCACACAATGAGCAGTTCTTC
TRBV6-5,TRBJ2-3,NA,TRBD1,CASSSDRVGTDTQYF,TGTGCCAGCAGTTCAGACAGGGTTGGCACAGATACGCAGTATTTT
TRBV29-1,TRBJ1-2,NA,NA,CSVAGGMVPSTF,TGCAGCGTTGCTGGGGGCATGGTTCCCTCCACCTTC
TRBV19,TRBJ1-2,NA,TRBD1,CASSRTGGLRGYTF,TGTGCCAGTAGCCGGACAGGGGGCCTTCGAGGCTACACCTTC
TRBV15,TRBJ2-3,NA,TRBD1,CATSGQGEGTDTQYF,TGTGCCACCTCCGGACAGGGCGAGGGCACAGATACGCAGTATTTT
TRBV5-1,TRBJ2-1,once,TRBD2,CASSPGLAGAFYNEQFF,TGCGCCAGCAGCCCGGGACTAGCGGGGGCCTTTTACAATGAGCAGTTCTTC
TRBV5-1,TRBJ1-2,once,TRBD1,CASSPGTGVEGYTF,TGCGCCAGCAGCCCCGGGACAGGGGTAGAGGGCTACACCTTC
TRBV7-2,TRBJ2-3,NA,TRBD2,CASSFWLAGGPDTQYF,TGTGCCAGCAGCTTTTGGCTAGCGGGAGGGCCCGATACGCAGTATTTT
TRBV9,TRBJ1-3,NA,TRBD1,CASSLTGQGPSSGNTIYF,TGTGCCAGCAGTTTAACTGGACAGGGACCCTCCTCTGGAAACACCATATATTTT
TRBV3-1/TRBV3-2,TRBJ2-3,NA,TRBD2,CASSQDPVVRGVADTQYF,TGTGCCAGCAGCCAAGATCCTGTTGTGCGGGGGGTCGCAGATACGCAGTATTTT
TRBV28,TRBJ1-1,NA,TRBD1,CASTVRQGVYEAFF,TGTGCCAGCACAGTCCGACAGGGGGTTTATGAAGCTTTCTTT
TRBV6-2/TRBV6-3,TRBJ1-4,NA,NA,CASSYSSGRLTTNEKLFF,TGTGCCAGCAGTTACTCGAGCGGGCGCCTGACAACTAATGAAAAACTGTTTTTT
TRBV5-1,TRBJ1-2,NA,TRBD1,CASSYTGGNYGYTF,TGCGCCAGCAGTTACACAGGGGGAAACTATGGCTACACCTTC
TRBV14,TRBJ2-3,NA,TRBD2,CASSPRREGLDTQYF,TGTGCCAGCAGCCCCCGGCGGGAGGGACTAGATACGCAGTATTTT
TRBV19,TRBJ1-2,NA,TRBD1,CASSPPRGLHGYTF,TGTGCCAGTAGTCCCCCGAGGGGGCTCCATGGCTACACCTTC
TRBV27,TRBJ2-7,NA,TRBD2,CASSPSGGHYEQYF,TGTGCCAGCAGTCCTAGCGGGGGGCATTACGAGCAGTACTTC
TRBV4-3,TRBJ1-1,NA,NA,CASSQSFVMTEAFF,TGCGCCAGCAGCCAATCGTTCGTTATGACTGAAGCTTTCTTT
TRBV27,TRBJ2-5,NA,NA,CASSPLSGGQETQYF,TGTGCCAGCAGCCCCTTAAGCGGAGGGCAAGAGACCCAGTACTTC
TRBV6-5,TRBJ1-1,NA,TRBD1,CASRPGQRNTEAFF,TGTGCCAGCAGGCCGGGACAGAGGAACACTGAAGCTTTCTTT
TRBV9,TRBJ2-2,NA,TRBD2,CASSVLFSVSLAGTGELFF,TGTGCCAGCAGCGTCCTCTTTTCCGTATCGCTAGCGGGGACCGGGGAGCTGTTTTTT
TRBV7-2,TRBJ1-1,once,NA,CASLPGPGRTEAFF,TGTGCCAGCCTACCAGGGCCGGGGAGGACTGAAGCTTTCTTT
TRBV19,TRBJ1-1,once,NA,CASSENLNTEAFF,TGTGCCAGTAGTGAGAACCTGAACACTGAAGCTTTCTTT
TRBV7-2,TRBJ2-3,once,NA,CASSLAQSTDTQYF,TGTGCCAGCAGCTTAGCCCAGAGCACAGATACGCAGTATTTT
TRBV12-3/TRBV12-4,TRBJ1-6,NA,NA,CASSEGGPPLHF,TGTGCCAGCAGTGAGGGAGGGCCACCCCTCCACTTT
TRBV30,TRBJ1-1,once,NA,CAWSAGLNTEAFF,TGTGCCTGGAGTGCCGGTTTGAACACTGAAGCTTTCTTT
TRBV7-9,TRBJ2-7,NA,TRBD2,CASSLATSGGTYEQYF,TGTGCCAGCAGCTTAGCAACTAGCGGGGGAACCTACGAGCAGTACTTC
TRBV14,TRBJ1-2,NA,NA,CASSARLGTSNYGYTF,TGTGCCAGCAGCGCACGCCTTGGGACAAGTAACTATGGCTACACCTTC
TRBV18,TRBJ1-2,NA,NA,CASSPGSAQGKGYTF,TGTGCCAGCTCACCCGGTTCGGCACAGGGAAAGGGCTACACCTTC
TRBV9,TRBJ2-3,NA,NA,CASSVGTLSTDTQYF,TGTGCCAGCAGCGTAGGAACCCTAAGCACAGATACGCAGTATTTT
TRBV5-1,TRBJ1-4,once,NA,CASSLAGAGDGEKLFF,TGCGCCAGCAGCTTGGCCGGAGCGGGGGATGGAGAAAAACTGTTTTTT
TRBV4-2,TRBJ2-3,NA,TRBD1,CASSLGTDSTDTQYF,TGTGCCAGCAGCCTTGGGACAGACAGCACAGATACGCAGTATTTT
TRBV10-3,TRBJ1-5,NA,NA,CAIAEGGEGPQHF,TGTGCCATCGCGGAAGGGGGGGAAGGGCCCCAGCATTTT
TRBV15,TRBJ2-1,NA,NA,CATSDGVRGRGQFF,TGTGCCACCAGCGATGGCGTCCGGGGGAGAGGGCAGTTCTTC
TRBV5-8,TRBJ2-7,NA,NA,CASSQPGDRFIYEQYF,TGTGCCAGCAGCCAACCCGGCGACAGGTTTATCTACGAGCAGTACTTC
TRBV5-5,TRBJ1-2,NA,NA,CASSLAVPGYTF,TGTGCCAGCAGCTTGGCGGTGCCTGGCTACACCTTC
TRBV5-4,TRBJ2-1,NA,TRBD1,CASSLLSGTGNNEQFF,TGTGCCAGCAGCTTGCTTTCCGGGACAGGGAACAATGAGCAGTTCTTC
TRBV6-1,TRBJ2-2,NA,NA,CASSEGRGTQLFF,TGTGCCAGCAGTGAAGGGAGGGGAACCCAGCTGTTTTTT
TRBV29-1,TRBJ2-7,NA,TRBD2,CSVKSGGDFYEQYF,TGCAGCGTGAAGAGCGGGGGAGATTTCTACGAGCAGTACTTC
TRBV7-2,TRBJ2-7,NA,TRBD2,CASSPQRLAGSYEQYF,TGTGCCAGCAGCCCTCAGAGATTAGCGGGGTCCTACGAGCAGTACTTC
TRBV7-2,TRBJ1-1,NA,NA,CASSLVWADTEAFF,TGTGCCAGCAGCTTAGTTTGGGCAGACACTGAAGCTTTCTTT
TRBV7-2,TRBJ1-1,NA,TRBD1,CASSLEGTGGNTEAFF,TGTGCCAGCAGCTTAGAGGGGACAGGGGGAAACACTGAAGCTTTCTTT
TRBV6-2/TRBV6-3,TRBJ1-2,NA,TRBD1,CASSRAGTGYPGYTF,TGTGCCAGCAGCCGGGCCGGGACAGGGTATCCTGGCTACACCTTC
TRBV5-4,TRBJ1-6,NA,NA,CASTEQGVRNSPLHF,TGTGCCAGCACTGAGCAGGGTGTCAGGAATTCACCCCTCCACTTT
TRBV24-1,TRBJ1-4,NA,NA,CATSDAKGGHEKLFF,TGTGCCACCAGTGACGCGAAGGGGGGGCACGAAAAACTGTTTTTT
TRBV5-1,TRBJ2-7,NA,NA,CASSLGYQGYEQYF,TGCGCCAGCAGCTTGGGATACCAGGGCTACGAGCAGTACTTC
TRBV3-1/TRBV3-2,TRBJ2-1,NA,TRBD2,CASTPAGANEQFF,TGTGCCAGCACCCCAGCGGGGGCTAATGAGCAGTTCTTC